One and the same sample provided the 18 T cell receptor beta chains below, sequenced in a study of cytomegalovirus exposure and HLA in healthy donors. TCRdb's copy holds only in-frame clones and misses some; the assay was immunoSEQ multiplex PCR. Among 100,000 to 150,000 clones listed, roughly nine tenths were seen once. Specimen: PBMCs. These TCRs come from a man aged 25 to 45 in good health and CMV-seronegative.

This chain uses TRBV7-6 with TRBJ2-5; D remains ambiguous. The CDR3 covers 12 residues. Germline values: CDR1 SGHVS, CDR2 FNYEAQ. The V and J ends lost 6 bases and 4 bases respectively, with 9 bases between them. The CDR3 sequence is CASSLRRETQYF. CDR3 DNA: TGTGCCAGCAGTTTGAGGCGAGAGACCCAGTACTTC. Complete variable domain (other parts from reference TRBV7-6 and TRBJ2-5): GAGVSQSPRYKVTKRGQDVALRCDPISGHVSLYWYRQALGQGPEFLTYFNYEAQQDKSGLPNDRFSAERPEGSISTLTIQRTEQRDSAMYRCASSLRRETQYFGPGTRLLVL.

V is TRBV5-8 and J is TRBJ2-2; D might be TRBD1 (6 bases). The CDR3 runs to 15 residues. Trimming stripped 1 base from V and 4 bases from J, with 11 bases between. CDR1 is SGHTS, CDR2 YDEGEE, per germline. The CDR3 DNA reads as TGTGCCAGCAGCTTGTGGCAGGGGTCCACCGGGGAGCTGTTTTTT. It codes for CASSLWQGSTGELFF.

The V call is TRBV7-9, the J call TRBJ1-2; D possibly corresponds to TRBD1 (5 bases). V dropped 3 bases and J dropped 3 bases, with 14 bases sitting between them. Germline V gene data show CDR1 as SEHNR and CDR2 as FQNEAQ (reference sequence). There are 15 residues in the CDR3. The CDR3 here is CASSLGIGEDYGYTF. CDR3 DNA: TGTGCCAGCAGCTTGGGCATAGGGGAAGACTATGGCTACACCTTC.

The chain uses TRBV6-5 and TRBJ1-3; 7 bases map to TRBD1. CDR3 length equals 14 residues. Trimming removed 6 bases from V and 3 bases from J; junction bases left unmatched: 5. Germline V CDR1 and CDR2: MNHEY, SVGAGI. DNA for the CDR3: TGTGCCAGCAGCACCGGGACAGTTGGAAACACCATATATTTT. Its protein product is CASSTGTVGNTIYF.

The chain is built from TRBV7-9 and TRBJ2-7; possible D gene TRBD1, 6 bases. This CDR3 is 14 amino acids long. V was shortened by 10 bases and J by 3 bases, with 19 bases between the two germline ends. Germline CDR1 and CDR2: SEHNR and FQNEAQ (reference sequence). In nucleotides, the CDR3 is TGTGCCAAAAGCACGACAGGCGAGCTCTACGAGCAGTACTTC. Translation gives CAKSTTGELYEQYF.

This rearrangement joins TRBV10-2 to TRBJ1-1; D ambiguous. Germline V gives CDR1 WSHSY, CDR2 SAAADI. The ends were cut back, 2 bases at V and 1 base at J, with 8 bases in the middle. The CDR3 runs to 14 residues. CDR3 sequence: CASSEVYSNTEAFF. CDR3 bases: TGCGCCAGCAGTGAGGTCTACTCGAACACTGAAGCTTTCTTT.

Only one count was recorded for this clone. The rearrangement uses TRBV15 and TRBJ1-1; TRBD1 is a possible D gene (5 bases). CDR1 is LNHNV and CDR2 is YYDKDF in the germline V gene (reference sequence). Deletions cut 5 bases from V and 5 bases from J, with 15 bases between. This CDR3 is 14 amino acids long. CDR3 in amino acids: CATSAGGAMTEAFF. The CDR3 DNA reads as TGTGCCACCAGCGCGGGCGGGGCGATGACTGAAGCTTTCTTT.

For the CDR3, the DNA is TGTGCCAGCTCACCGACTCCCGGGGTTAACACCGGGGAGCTGTTTTTT. Protein product: CASSPTPGVNTGELFF. V gene TRBV18 combines with J gene TRBJ2-2; TRBD2 might be the D (5 bases). Trimming removed 3 bases at V and 2 bases at J, with 13 bases between. The CDR3 extends over 16 amino acids. Germline CDR1 KGHSH, CDR2 LQKENI.

The CDR3 is CASSVMGGTGATGELFF. CDR3 in DNA: TGTGCCAGCAGCGTAATGGGTGGGACAGGGGCCACCGGGGAGCTGTTTTTT. This chain uses TRBV9 with TRBJ2-2; 10 positions agree with TRBD1. The CDR3 has 17 amino acids. Trimming removed 1 base from V and 4 bases from J; junction bases left unmatched: 7. Germline lookup yields CDR1 SGDLS and CDR2 YYNGEE.

This clone was detected once. The gene calls are TRBV6-5 and TRBJ2-7; tentatively, D is TRBD2 (5 bases). Germline CDR1 is MNHEY and CDR2 is SVGAGI. The CDR3 contains 12 residues. With 4 bases removed from V and 12 bases from J, the gap between germline ends came to 16 bases. The CDR3 DNA reads as TGTGCCAGCAGTTCCGGGTCGGGGTATAGGTACTTC. This sequence encodes CASSSGSGYRYF.

The J gene is TRBJ2-2, the V gene TRBV5-6, with 11 positions matching TRBD2. Germline-derived CDR1 and CDR2 are SGHDT and YYEEEE. The V segment lost 0 bases and the J segment 2 bases; nucleotides outside the gene matches: 6. The CDR3 extends over 18 amino acids. The CDR3 sequence is CASSLDTSGGLNTGELFF. CDR3 nucleotides: TGTGCCAGCAGCTTGGATACTAGCGGGGGCCTCAACACCGGGGAGCTGTTTTTT.

Remarks on this clone: Mismatch with germline at one junction end may stem from a read error. This chain connects TRBV7-9 to TRBJ2-1; 10 bases fit TRBD1. CDR1 SEHNR and CDR2 FQNEAQ come from the germline V gene (reference sequence). This CDR3 region has 13 residues. Here the CDR3 reads CASSLAGTGVFIF. CDR3 DNA: TGTGCCAGCAGCTTAGCCGGGACAGGGGTCTTTATCTTC. The full variable domain, rest sourced from reference TRBV7-9 and TRBJ2-1, is DTGVSQNPRHKITKRGQNVTFRCDPISEHNRLYWYRQTLGQGPEFLTYFQNEAQLEKSRLLSDRFSAERPKGSFSTLEIQRTEQGDSAMYLCASSLAGTGVFIFGPGTRLTVL.

This chain links TRBV25-1 with TRBJ1-6; possibly TRBD1 for D (6 bases). Trimming left V 5 bases short and J 7 bases short, with 18 bases between. The length of the CDR3 is 16 residues. Germline V gene data show CDR1 as MGHDK and CDR2 as SYGVNS. The CDR3 is CASSSVAGVENSPLHF. The CDR3 coding sequence is TGTGCCAGCAGTTCTGTGGCAGGGGTAGAAAATTCACCCCTCCACTTT.

In its sample, this clone was seen once. Here the CDR3 DNA reads TGTGCCAGCAGAAACAGGGGGTCCACTGAAGCTTTCTTT. Encoded protein: CASRNRGSTEAFF. The chain couples TRBV11-1 to TRBJ1-1, with 8 bases aligning to TRBD1. Per the germline V gene, CDR1 is SGHAT and CDR2 is FQDESV (reference sequence). J was trimmed by 4 bases and V by 6 bases; bases with no gene match: 4. The CDR3 runs to 13 residues.

There are a few counts of this clone. This rearrangement joins TRBV19 to TRBJ1-1; no firm D call. The CDR3 totals 17 residues. The V gene's germline CDR1 is LNHDA and CDR2 SQIVND (reference sequence). Trimming took 1 base from V and 2 from J, leaving 17 bases between them. The CDR3, as DNA: TGTGCCAGTAGTATAGGGGCCAAGTGGGAGGGAAACACTGAAGCTTTCTTT. This sequence encodes CASSIGAKWEGNTEAFF.

This chain connects TRBV7-9 to TRBJ2-7; no reliable D call. V was cut by 0 bases and J by 2 bases, with 11 bases left in between. The germline V gene has CDR1 SEHNR and CDR2 FQNEAQ (reference sequence). CDR3 length: 15 amino acids. In DNA, the CDR3 is TGTGCCAGCAGCTTAGCGCAGGCAGGAACCTACGAGCAGTACTTC. Protein sequence: CASSLAQAGTYEQYF.

The rearrangement links TRBV7-3 to TRBJ2-3; D remains unclear. Germline lookup yields CDR1 SGHTA and CDR2 FQGTGA. This CDR3 is built from 14 residues. The V end was cut by 2 bases, the J end by 0 bases, with 6 bases between. CDR3 loop: CASSLVASTDTQYF. The CDR3 nucleotides read TGTGCCAGCAGCTTAGTGGCTAGCACAGATACGCAGTATTTT.

This rearrangement joins TRBV12-5 to TRBJ2-2; no clear D. CDR1 is LGHNT and CDR2 is FRNRAP in the germline V gene. Trimming stripped 7 bases from V and 4 bases from J, with 16 bases between. The CDR3 totals 15 residues. The CDR3, as DNA: TGTGCTAGTGTAGAGCGTTTCCCCGGCACCGGGGAGCTGTTTTTT. Translating gives CASVERFPGTGELFF.